The 9 T cell receptor beta chains in this list originate from one sample, sequenced in a study of T-cell memory formation after mild COVID-19. MiXCR, run by TCRdb on the 5' RACE reads, gives a single entry per CDR3 protein. The table records around 250,000 distinct CDR3 sequences, 7.5% to 10% of them present only once. The sequencing input was PBMCs or a T cell subset sorted from them (not recorded which). Receptors were obtained from a man aged 18-30 years who had mild COVID-19 (a few samples of this study predate the infection). Cell type and time point are not known.

The sample holds many counts of this clonotype. The chain couples TRBV5-1 to TRBJ2-2; D call uncertain. The CDR3 runs 14 residues. The V and J ends lost 0 bases and 7 bases respectively, with 10 bases between them. Germline CDR1 reads SGHRS; CDR2 reads YFSETQ. The DNA of the CDR3 is TGCGCCAGCAGCTTGGTATGGGCTGGCGGGGAGCTGTTTTTT. Translated: CASSLVWAGGELFF.

This clonotype ranks as medium-sized (0.01 to 0.1%). V usage is TRBV4-1 and J usage is TRBJ1-1; D unresolved. The length of the CDR3 is 13 residues. Looked up from germline, CDR1 is MGHRA and CDR2 is YSYEKL. V dropped 2 bases and J dropped 5 bases, with 9 bases sitting between them. This CDR3 reads CASSQREVTEAFF. CDR3 DNA sequence: TGCGCCAGCAGCCAACGGGAAGTTACTGAAGCTTTCTTT.

The CDR3 spells CASLRGGSTDTQYF. CDR3 sequence (DNA): TGTGCCAGCCTGAGAGGCGGGAGCACAGATACGCAGTATTTT. The chain links TRBV6-2 or TRBV6-3 to TRBJ2-3, with D maybe TRBD2 (5 bases). V dropped 8 bases and J dropped 0 bases, with 12 bases sitting between them. CDR1 is MNHEY and CDR2 is SVGEGT in the germline V gene. The CDR3 contains 14 residues.

This clonotype came up many times. The gene calls are TRBV5-1 and TRBJ2-3, with a tentative D call TRBD2 (5 bases). Between the trimmed V and J ends, which lost 0 bases and 5 bases, there was a span of 10 bases. CDR1 is SGHRS and CDR2 is YFSETQ in the germline V gene. The CDR3 runs to 14 residues. Here the CDR3 reads CASSLAAGGDTQYF. CDR3 DNA sequence: TGCGCCAGCAGCTTGGCGGCGGGCGGAGATACGCAGTATTTT.

This clonotype was counted a few times. The J gene is TRBJ1-1, the V gene TRBV7-2; D uncertain. This CDR3 has 15 amino acids. Per the germline V gene, CDR1 is SGHTA and CDR2 is FQGNSA. Trimming pared 1 base from V and 3 bases from J, leaving 12 bases between. CDR3 in amino acids: CASSLGAGFHTEAFF. The DNA for the CDR3 is TGTGCCAGCAGCTTAGGGGCGGGCTTTCACACTGAAGCTTTCTTT.

This clonotype has at least ten counts. The V gene is TRBV7-9, the J gene TRBJ2-4; no firm D call. Trimming removed 5 bases at V and 0 bases at J, with 14 bases between. Germline assignment: CDR1 SEHNR and CDR2 FQNEAQ (reference sequence). This CDR3 contains 16 residues. CDR3: CASSPPYILAKNIQYF. The CDR3 DNA follows: TGTGCCAGCAGCCCACCCTATATTCTAGCCAAAAACATTCAGTACTTC.

The chain uses TRBV6-5 and TRBJ1-2; a weak D match, TRBD1 (5 bases). The CDR3 runs to 17 residues. V was cut by 5 bases and J by 3 bases, with 22 bases left in between. The germline CDR1 and CDR2 sequences are MNHEY and SVGAGI. The CDR3 spells CASSRQPVGVSDYGYTF. CDR3 sequence (DNA): TGTGCCAGCAGTCGACAGCCCGTGGGGGTTTCGGACTATGGCTACACCTTC.

This clonotype has only a few counts. V gene TRBV7-9 combines with J gene TRBJ1-1; D unresolved. This CDR3 is built from 16 residues. Germline V gives CDR1 SEHNR, CDR2 FQNEAQ (reference sequence). V was trimmed by 4 bases and J by 3 bases, leaving 18 bases between them. The DNA of the CDR3 is TGTGCCAGCAGCTCCGATGGTCGTACCGGGGACACTGAAGCTTTCTTT. Translated: CASSSDGRTGDTEAFF. The full variable domain, with the rest looked up from reference TRBV7-9 and TRBJ1-1, is DTGVSQNPRHKITKRGQNVTFRCDPISEHNRLYWYRQTLGQGPEFLTYFQNEAQLEKSRLLSDRFSAERPKGSFSTLEIQRTEQGDSAMYLCASSSDGRTGDTEAFFGQGTRLTVV.

The sample holds a few counts of this clonotype. The V and J genes are TRBV5-1 and TRBJ2-3; TRBD2 matches 7 bases. The V gene's germline CDR1 is SGHRS and CDR2 YFSETQ. The CDR3 consists of 16 residues. V shed 4 bases and J 0 bases; nucleotides not matched to a gene: 8. The CDR3 here is CASSTLAGFSTDTQYF. CDR3 coding DNA: TGCGCCAGCAGCACTTTAGCGGGTTTTAGCACAGATACGCAGTATTTT.